A single sample gave rise to the 12 T cell receptor beta chains below, sequenced in a study of blood T cell repertoires in COVID-19. The data were produced by immunoSEQ multiplex PCR, yet TCRdb's version contains in-frame clones alone and is incomplete. The sample has over 400,000 clones, 85% to 90% seen once. Source material: peripheral blood. Every receptor here comes from a woman aged 45-60 years with COVID-19, enrolled during active disease.

This clone was counted a single time. The rearrangement links TRBV11-2 to TRBJ2-3, with 14 bases matching TRBD2. This CDR3 spans 17 amino acids. The germline CDR1 and CDR2 sequences are SGHAT and FQNNGV. The V gene end was trimmed by 5 bases and the J gene end by 4 bases; junction bases not matched to a gene: 8. CDR3 bases: TGTGCCAGCAGCCCTACCGGGACTAGCGGGGGAGCAGATACGCAGTATTTT. Protein sequence: CASSPTGTSGGADTQYF.

The J gene is TRBJ2-5, the V gene TRBV12-3 or TRBV12-4; D is possibly TRBD2 (6 bases). Between the trimmed V and J ends, which lost 6 bases and 6 bases, there was a span of 14 bases. This CDR3 spans 13 amino acids. The CDR3 protein is CASSVGGKQTQYF. DNA of the CDR3: TGTGCCAGCAGCGTCGGGGGAAAGCAGACCCAGTACTTC.

V is TRBV11-2 and J is TRBJ1-1; 7 bases fit TRBD1. The J segment lost 1 base and the V segment lost 1 base, leaving 0 bases of the junction unmatched. Germline CDR1 reads SGHAT; CDR2 reads FQNNGV. The CDR3 sequence is 14 residues long. CDR3 residues: CASSLGTGNTEAFF. The CDR3, as DNA: TGTGCCAGCAGCTTAGGGACAGGGAACACTGAAGCTTTCTTT.

The chain has TRBV7-9 and TRBJ1-1; a possible D gene is TRBD1 (5 bases). V shed 1 base and J shed 7 bases, with 10 bases lying between them. The germline V gene has CDR1 SEHNR and CDR2 FQNEAQ (reference sequence). This CDR3 spans 13 amino acids. CDR3 residues: CASSLEAGVEAFF. CDR3 in DNA: TGTGCCAGCAGCTTAGAGGCGGGGGTTGAAGCTTTCTTT.

V gene TRBV3-1 (or the pseudogene TRBV3-2) combines with J gene TRBJ1-1; D is perhaps TRBD1 (5 bases). V lost 0 bases to trimming and J lost 11 bases, with 16 bases between them. CDR3 size: 14 residues. CDR1 and CDR2 (germline): LGHDT, YNNKEL (reference sequence). CDR3 DNA: TGTGCCAGCAGCCAAGAAGGGAACCCTCAGGGCGCTTTCTTT. Its translation is CASSQEGNPQGAFF.

Points on this clone: The sample has other DNA sequences that encode this CDR3 too. The CDR3 DNA is TGTGCCAGCTCACCACCCGGCGGGGCCTATGGCTACACCTTC. Protein sequence: CASSPPGGAYGYTF. This chain connects TRBV18 to TRBJ1-2; perhaps TRBD1 as D (5 bases). V was clipped by 0 bases and J by 4 bases, with 9 bases between them. CDR1 is KGHSH, CDR2 LQKENI, per germline. CDR3 length: 14 residues. Full variable domain (missing parts from reference TRBV18 and TRBJ1-2): NAGVMQNPRHLVRRRGQEARLRCSPMKGHSHVYWYRQLPEEGLKFMVYLQKENIIDESGMPKERFSAEFPKEGPSILRIQQVVRGDSAAYFCASSPPGGAYGYTFGSGTRLTVV.

This clone has just a few counts. The rearrangement joins TRBV11-2 to TRBJ2-1, with 8 positions matching TRBD1. The CDR3 has 15 amino acids. With 1 base clipped from V and 6 bases from J, the junction kept 5 bases outside the gene matches. In germline, CDR1 is SGHAT, CDR2 FQNNGV. The CDR3 loop is CASSLVGQGSNEQFF. The CDR3 DNA follows: TGTGCCAGCAGCTTAGTCGGACAGGGCTCCAATGAGCAGTTCTTC.

The chain carries TRBV6-5 and TRBJ2-3; 10 bases map to TRBD2. V shed 7 bases, J shed 5 bases, and the junction held 9 bases outside the gene matches. Germline V gene lookup returns CDR1 MNHEY and CDR2 SVGAGI. The CDR3 has 15 amino acids. The CDR3 nucleotides read TGTGCCAGCACCCTTGGGACTAGCGAGGTAGATACGCAGTATTTT. Its protein is CASTLGTSEVDTQYF.

The chain recombines TRBV9 with TRBJ1-1; D is undetermined. The germline V gene encodes CDR1 SGDLS and CDR2 YYNGEE. This CDR3 is 16 amino acids long. Trimming took off 3 bases at V and 5 bases at J, with 20 bases between the two ends. The CDR3 sequence is CASSEGLGLGRTEAFF. The CDR3 coding sequence is TGTGCCAGCAGCGAGGGCCTAGGGCTCGGGAGGACTGAAGCTTTCTTT.

As to this clone: The same CDR3 also results from other DNA sequences found in this sample. The V and J genes are TRBV9 and TRBJ1-5, with D unclear. This CDR3 has 13 amino acids. V lost 2 bases, J lost 4 bases, and 7 bases lay in between. From germline, CDR1 is SGDLS and CDR2 YYNGEE. The DNA of the CDR3 is TGTGCCAGCAGCGTTTCGGGGAATCAGCCCCAGCATTTT. Its protein is CASSVSGNQPQHF.

The V gene is TRBV6-1, the J gene TRBJ2-2, with no clear D. Germline CDR1 and CDR2: MNHNS and SASEGT. V dropped 2 bases and J dropped 0 bases, with 4 bases sitting between them. The CDR3 has 14 amino acids. The CDR3 DNA reads as TGTGCCAGCAGTGAACTTCCGAACACCGGGGAGCTGTTTTTT. Its translation: CASSELPNTGELFF.

The table lists this clone with a count of one. The genes are TRBV5-1 and TRBJ2-1; 15 positions match TRBD2. The trim removed 4 bases at V and 7 bases at J, leaving 18 bases unmatched. Germline V CDR1 and CDR2: SGHRS, YFSETQ. The CDR3 extends over 20 amino acids. The chain's CDR3 is CASSEAPYTGLAGGSNEQFF. CDR3 bases: TGCGCCAGCAGCGAGGCCCCGTATACCGGACTAGCGGGGGGGAGTAATGAGCAGTTCTTC.